Below are 27 T cell receptor beta chains sequenced from a single sample in a study of neoadjuvant anti-PD-1 for oral cavity cancer. Produced via immunoSEQ multiplex PCR; TCRdb's table is partial and in-frame only. The data contain about 14,000 clones, about 61% of them seen just once; the ten biggest clones take up 2.4%. Sample: PBMCs, taken before nivolumab (anti-PD-1) treatment. Source of these receptors: a person between 35 and 79 years old with oral cavity squamous cell carcinoma.

The rearrangement joins TRBV2 to TRBJ2-2; 10 bases agree with TRBD2. V shed 6 bases and J 4 bases; nucleotides not matched to a gene: 11. The V gene's germline CDR1 is SNHLY and CDR2 FYNNEI. The CDR3 runs 17 residues. This CDR3 reads CASRPRSAGGPTGELFF. DNA of the CDR3: TGTGCCAGCAGACCCCGTTCAGCGGGGGGGCCCACCGGGGAGCTGTTTTTT. The whole variable domain, remainder taken from reference TRBV2 and TRBJ2-2, is EPEVTQTPSHQVTQMGQEVILRCVPISNHLYFYWYRQILGQKVEFLVSFYNNEISEKSEIFDDQFSVERPDGSNFTLKIRSTKLEDSAMYFCASRPRSAGGPTGELFFGEGSRLTVL.

CDR3 amino acids: CASREGQGSEKLFF. Here the CDR3 DNA reads TGCGCCAGCAGGGAGGGGCAGGGGAGTGAAAAACTGTTTTTT. The rearrangement links TRBV5-1 to TRBJ1-4; tentative D call: TRBD1 (6 bases). V lost 5 bases and J 7 bases, leaving 15 bases between the germline ends. The CDR3 spans 14 residues. Germline CDR1 reads SGHRS; CDR2 reads YFSETQ.

This clone was counted a few times. This chain joins TRBV6-5 and TRBJ1-1; no clear D gene. V lost 4 bases, J lost 5 bases, and 8 bases lay in between. This CDR3 has 12 residues. In germline, CDR1 is MNHEY, CDR2 SVGAGI. DNA of the CDR3: TGTGCCAGCAGTTTCGGGCGGACTGAAGCTTTCTTT. Protein sequence: CASSFGRTEAFF.

This clone was counted between two and nine times. The rearrangement uses TRBV6-5 and TRBJ2-7; perhaps D is TRBD1 or TRBD2 (5 bases each). Between the trimmed V and J ends, which lost 2 bases and 2 bases, there was a span of 10 bases. The CDR3 covers 14 residues. Looked up from germline, CDR1 is MNHEY and CDR2 is SVGAGI. CDR3 residues: CASSYNRGAYEQYF. The CDR3 coding sequence is TGTGCCAGCAGTTACAACAGAGGGGCCTACGAGCAGTACTTC.

This clone was observed a handful of times. This chain connects TRBV19 to TRBJ2-4; 7 bases map to TRBD2. The V segment lost 5 bases and the J segment 2 bases; nucleotides outside the gene matches: 6. The CDR3 covers 15 residues. CDR1 and CDR2 from the germline V gene are LNHDA and SQIVND (reference sequence). The CDR3 nucleotides are TGTGCCAGTAGTGACGGCGGGAGCACCAAAAACATTCAGTACTTC. It codes for CASSDGGSTKNIQYF.

The chain links TRBV21-1 to TRBJ2-7. TRBV21-1 is recorded as a pseudogene. The CDR3 runs to 16 residues. The CDR3 DNA sequence: TGTGCCAGCAGCAAGGGCAGCGGGACAGTGATCTACGAGCAGTACTTC. Translation gives CASSKGSGTVIYEQYF.

The V gene is TRBV2, the J gene TRBJ1-6, with TRBD1 as a possible D gene (5 bases). The CDR3 loop spans 13 amino acids. Trimming removed 6 bases from V and 8 bases from J, with 11 bases in between. From germline, CDR1 is SNHLY and CDR2 FYNNEI. The CDR3 reads CASRTLQDSPLHF. CDR3 nucleotides: TGTGCCAGCAGGACCCTACAGGATTCACCCCTCCACTTT.

The CDR3 loop reads CASSAQGGTEAFF. In DNA form, the CDR3 reads TGTGCCAGCAGTGCACAGGGAGGCACTGAAGCTTTCTTT. The V gene is TRBV6-1, the J gene TRBJ1-1; the D gene is possibly TRBD1 (6 bases). CDR1 MNHNS and CDR2 SASEGT come from the germline V gene. V gave up 4 bases and J gave up 4 bases, with 10 bases separating them. The CDR3 length is 13 residues.

The J gene is TRBJ1-2, the V gene TRBV5-4; tentative D call: TRBD1 (6 bases). In germline, CDR1 is SGHNT, CDR2 YYREEE (reference sequence). This CDR3 region has 14 residues. Trimming left V 2 bases short and J 8 bases short, with 16 bases between. CDR3 in DNA: TGTGCCAGCAGCTTCCCAGGGAAAGGGGGGGGCTACACCTTC. This gives the protein CASSFPGKGGGYTF.

This clone was picked up a small number of times. The rearrangement uses TRBV5-6 and TRBJ2-5, with D possibly being TRBD1 (6 bases). CDR3 size: 13 residues. Between the trimmed V and J ends, which lost 4 bases and 2 bases, there was a span of 9 bases. Germline CDR1 and CDR2: SGHDT and YYEEEE. Here the CDR3 DNA reads TGTGCCAGCAGCCCACAGGGTCAAGAGACCCAGTACTTC. Encoded protein: CASSPQGQETQYF.

The chain recombines TRBV6-5 with TRBJ1-2, with 8 bases fitting TRBD1. CDR1 is MNHEY, CDR2 SVGAGI, per germline. V lost 0 bases and J lost 6; bases outside the gene matches: 3. The CDR3 contains 14 residues. CDR3 amino acids: CASSYSWTGNGYTF. CDR3 nucleotides: TGTGCCAGCAGTTACTCGTGGACAGGGAATGGCTACACCTTC.

The CDR3 reads CASSVGGEPLYTQYF. For the CDR3, the DNA is TGTGCCAGCAGCGTAGGGGGGGAGCCTCTGTATACGCAGTATTTT. The genes are TRBV9 and TRBJ2-3; possibly TRBD2 for D (6 bases). The germline CDR1 and CDR2 sequences are SGDLS and YYNGEE. The CDR3 totals 15 residues. The V and J ends lost 0 bases and 7 bases respectively, with 15 bases between them.

This clone was observed a handful of times. The chain joins TRBV2 to TRBJ1-2, with 8 positions matching TRBD1. This CDR3 has 14 residues. The germline CDR1 and CDR2 sequences are SNHLY and FYNNEI. V trimming: 4 bases; J trimming: 4 bases; junction bases outside the gene matches: 5. CDR3 bases: TGTGCCAGCAGTGCCGGACAGGGCGTCTATGGCTACACCTTC. This encodes CASSAGQGVYGYTF. Looking up the rest from reference TRBV2 and TRBJ1-2 gives the full variable domain: EPEVTQTPSHQVTQMGQEVILRCVPISNHLYFYWYRQILGQKVEFLVSFYNNEISEKSEIFDDQFSVERPDGSNFTLKIRSTKLEDSAMYFCASSAGQGVYGYTFGSGTRLTVV.

V and J are TRBV28 and TRBJ1-5; D gene ambiguous. The CDR3 contains 11 residues. CDR1 is MDHEN, CDR2 SYDVKM, per germline. The germline V and J ends were trimmed by 4 bases and 13 bases, with 11 bases remaining between them. For the CDR3, the DNA is TGTGCCAGCAGTTCCCAATCAGTGCAGCATTTT. It specifies CASSSQSVQHF.

V and J are TRBV7-9 and TRBJ2-1; D might be TRBD2 (6 bases). The V and J ends lost 5 bases and 6 bases respectively, with 14 bases between them. The CDR3 totals 14 residues. Germline CDR1 SEHNR, CDR2 FQNEAQ (reference sequence). CDR3 coding DNA: TGTGCCAGCAGCCCTAACGTCGGGGGCAATGAGCAGTTCTTC. The encoded protein is CASSPNVGGNEQFF.

This clone occurred a few times. The rearrangement joins TRBV5-6 to TRBJ2-2, with 8 positions matching TRBD2. CDR1 SGHDT and CDR2 YYEEEE come from the germline V gene. Trimming removed 0 bases from V and 5 bases from J; junction bases left unmatched: 3. This CDR3 is built from 15 residues. The CDR3 DNA reads as TGTGCCAGCAGCTTGGGATTAGCGGGAACCGGGGAGCTGTTTTTT. Translation gives CASSLGLAGTGELFF.

The genes are TRBV19 and TRBJ1-5; perhaps TRBD1 as D (6 bases). Per germline, CDR1 LNHDA and CDR2 SQIVND (reference sequence). The CDR3 consists of 15 residues. V lost 5 bases and J lost 3, with 14 bases in between. The CDR3 DNA reads TGTGCCAGTAGTTGGTCCCAGGGGACCAATCAGCCCCAGCATTTT. It is translated as CASSWSQGTNQPQHF.

This clone appeared a few times. The chain combines TRBV19 with TRBJ1-2; D is ambiguous. The V end was cut by 5 bases, the J end by 4 bases, with 8 bases between. This CDR3 comprises 12 residues. The V gene's germline CDR1 is LNHDA and CDR2 SQIVND (reference sequence). The CDR3 sequence: CASSDGPYGYTF. For the CDR3, the DNA is TGTGCCAGTAGTGACGGACCCTATGGCTACACCTTC.

This clone has just a few counts. This sequence joins TRBV7-8 and TRBJ2-7; D unresolved. The CDR3 consists of 10 residues. CDR1 is SGHVS and CDR2 is FQNEAQ in the germline V gene. V dropped 8 bases and J dropped 4 bases, with 6 bases sitting between them. The CDR3 nucleotides are TGTGCCAGCGGTTTATACGAGCAGTACTTC. Amino acid sequence: CASGLYEQYF. Filled out from reference TRBV7-8 and TRBJ2-7, the complete variable domain reads GAGVSQSPRYKVAKRGQDVALRCDPISGHVSLFWYQQALGQGPEFLTYFQNEAQLDKSGLPSDRFFAERPEGSVSTLKIQRTQQEDSAVYLCASGLYEQYFGPGTRLTVT.

The V and J genes are TRBV15 and TRBJ1-2, with D perhaps matching TRBD1 (5 bases). The CDR3 is 16 residues long. V shed 5 bases and J shed 4 bases, with 20 bases lying between them. The germline V gene encodes CDR1 LNHNV and CDR2 YYDKDF (reference sequence). The CDR3 sequence is CATSATRGRQGYGYTF. DNA for the CDR3: TGTGCCACCAGCGCCACAAGGGGTAGGCAGGGCTATGGCTACACCTTC.

The J gene is TRBJ1-2, the V gene TRBV5-6; perhaps TRBD1 as D (6 bases). V dropped 1 base and J dropped 6 bases, with 10 bases sitting between them. Germline CDR1 is SGHDT and CDR2 is YYEEEE. This CDR3 region has 13 residues. CDR3: CASSLSRGDGYTF. CDR3 DNA sequence: TGTGCCAGCAGCTTGTCCAGGGGCGATGGCTACACCTTC. The full variable domain, completed using reference TRBV5-6 and TRBJ1-2, is DAGVTQSPTHLIKTRGQQVTLRCSPKSGHDTVSWYQQALGQGPQFIFQYYEEEERQRGNFPDRFSGHQFPNYSSELNVNALLLGDSALYLCASSLSRGDGYTFGSGTRLTVV.

The rearrangement uses TRBV19 and TRBJ2-3; TRBD2 is a possible D gene (5 bases). Per germline, CDR1 LNHDA and CDR2 SQIVND (reference sequence). The length of the CDR3 is 16 residues. The V and J ends lost 3 bases and 0 bases respectively, with 13 bases between them. CDR3 sequence reads: CASSIDGGLSTDTQYF. The CDR3, as DNA: TGTGCCAGTAGTATTGATGGCGGGCTAAGCACAGATACGCAGTATTTT. The variable domain in full, with the rest retrieved from reference TRBV19 and TRBJ2-3, is DGGITQSPKYLFRKEGQNVTLSCEQNLNHDAMYWYRQDPGQGLRLIYYSQIVNDFQKGDIAEGYSVSREKKESFPLTVTSAQKNPTAFYLCASSIDGGLSTDTQYFGPGTRLTVL.

The table lists this clone with a few counts. The V gene is TRBV6-1, the J gene TRBJ1-6; weak D call: TRBD1 (6 bases). CDR1 MNHNS and CDR2 SASEGT come from the germline V gene. The CDR3 runs to 13 residues. Trimming pared 6 bases from V and 4 bases from J, leaving 7 bases between. This CDR3 is CASSDRYNSPLHF. In DNA form, the CDR3 reads TGTGCCAGCAGCGACAGGTATAATTCACCCCTCCACTTT.

The chain couples TRBV7-6 to TRBJ1-4; maybe TRBD1 (6 bases). The CDR3 extends over 16 amino acids. Germline-derived CDR1 and CDR2 are SGHVS and FNYEAQ. Trimming stripped 2 bases from V and 7 bases from J, with 17 bases between. CDR3 loop: CASSLSRGAKTEKLFF. DNA for the CDR3: TGTGCCAGCAGCTTATCACGGGGGGCCAAGACTGAAAAACTGTTTTTT.

V gene TRBV27 combines with J gene TRBJ2-6; D gene ambiguous. In germline, CDR1 is MNHEY, CDR2 SMNVEV (reference sequence). V shed 6 bases and J shed 0 bases, with 9 bases lying between them. The CDR3 has 15 amino acids. The CDR3 region has the DNA TGTGCCAGCAGGCTGACGGGCTCTGGGGCCAACGTCCTGACTTTC. Translated, it gives CASRLTGSGANVLTF.

V gene TRBV7-2 combines with J gene TRBJ1-6, with D tentatively TRBD1 (6 bases). The CDR3 runs to 17 residues. Trimming removed 5 bases at V and 4 bases at J, with 18 bases between. CDR1 SGHTA and CDR2 FQGNSA come from the germline V gene. The chain's CDR3 is CASSPGGDGLYNSPLHF. In DNA form, the CDR3 reads TGTGCCAGCAGCCCCGGGGGCGACGGCTTATATAATTCACCCCTCCACTTT. Full variable domain (remainder filled in from reference TRBV7-2 and TRBJ1-6): GAGVSQSPSNKVTEKGKDVELRCDPISGHTALYWYRQSLGQGLEFLIYFQGNSAPDKSGLPSDRFSAERTGGSVSTLTIQRTQQEDSAVYLCASSPGGDGLYNSPLHFGNGTRLTVT.

The rearrangement uses TRBV21-1 and TRBJ2-7. TRBV21-1 is a pseudogene. The CDR3 loop spans 16 amino acids. CDR3: CASSKPPDHRSYEQYF. CDR3 coding DNA: TGTGCCAGCAGCAAACCCCCGGACCATCGCTCCTACGAGCAGTACTTC.